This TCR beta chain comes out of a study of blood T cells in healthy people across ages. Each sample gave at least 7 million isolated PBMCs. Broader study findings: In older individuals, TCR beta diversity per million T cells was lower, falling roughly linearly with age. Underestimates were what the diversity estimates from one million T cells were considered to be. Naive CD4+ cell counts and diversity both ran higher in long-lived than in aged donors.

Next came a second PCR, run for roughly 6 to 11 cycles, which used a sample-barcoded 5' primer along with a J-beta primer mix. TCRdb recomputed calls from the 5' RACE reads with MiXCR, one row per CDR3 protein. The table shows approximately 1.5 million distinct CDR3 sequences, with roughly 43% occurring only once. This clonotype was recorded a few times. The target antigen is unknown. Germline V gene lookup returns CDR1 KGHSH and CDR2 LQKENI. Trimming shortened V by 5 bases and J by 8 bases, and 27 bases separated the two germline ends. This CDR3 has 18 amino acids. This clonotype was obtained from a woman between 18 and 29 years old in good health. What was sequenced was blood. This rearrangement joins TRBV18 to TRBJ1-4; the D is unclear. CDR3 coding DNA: TGTGCCAGCTCAGCTGATCCAGGATTTACGCAATTAGACGAAAAACTGTTTTTT. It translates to CASSADPGFTQLDEKLFF.